The 29 T cell receptor beta chains reported below all come from one sample, sequenced in a study of blood T cell repertoires in COVID-19. Assay used: immunoSEQ multiplex PCR; TCRdb lists only in-frame clones, some missing. The sample lists about 77,000 clones, roughly nine tenths occurring once. Source material: peripheral blood. The receptors come from a woman of 80 years or more with active or convalescent COVID-19.

This rearrangement joins TRBV4-3 to TRBJ1-1, with 7 bases fitting TRBD1. The CDR3 contains 18 residues. V dropped 0 bases and J dropped 5; count of bases not matched to a gene: 15. Germline V gene lookup returns CDR1 LGHNA and CDR2 YSLEER. The chain's CDR3 is CASSQDATGINIRTEAFF. CDR3 sequence (DNA): TGCGCCAGCAGCCAAGATGCGACAGGGATCAACATTAGGACTGAAGCTTTCTTT.

This sequence joins TRBV5-5 and TRBJ2-5; TRBD1 matches 11 bases. V dropped 1 base and J dropped 5; count of bases not matched to a gene: 4. Germline values: CDR1 SGHKS, CDR2 YYEKEE (reference sequence). There are 15 residues in the CDR3. CDR3 region: CASSLSWDRGETQYF. CDR3 DNA sequence: TGTGCCAGCAGCTTGTCTTGGGACAGGGGGGAGACCCAGTACTTC.

This clone is a singleton in its sample. The rearrangement links TRBV4-2 to TRBJ2-1; TRBD1 aligns across 7 bases. From germline, CDR1 is LGHNA and CDR2 YNFKEQ. The CDR3 totals 15 residues. The V segment lost 1 base and the J segment 9 bases; nucleotides outside the gene matches: 9. This CDR3 is CASSQAGEGQPEQFF. The CDR3 DNA reads as TGTGCCAGCAGCCAAGCCGGCGAGGGACAGCCTGAGCAGTTCTTC.

V usage is TRBV3-1 (or the pseudogene TRBV3-2) and J usage is TRBJ1-1; D is ambiguous. Trimming removed 4 bases from V and 6 bases from J, with 6 bases in between. From germline, CDR1 is LGHDT and CDR2 YNNKEL (reference sequence). CDR3 length equals 11 residues. CDR3 sequence: CASSLSAEAFF. In DNA, the CDR3 is TGTGCCAGCAGCCTCTCCGCTGAAGCTTTCTTT.

J is TRBJ1-4 and V is TRBV7-2; D unresolved. With 0 bases removed from V and 3 bases from J, the gap between germline ends came to 11 bases. Germline CDR1 SGHTA, CDR2 FQGNSA. The CDR3 loop spans 16 amino acids. The CDR3 reads CASSLAIAGSNEKLFF. DNA for the CDR3: TGTGCCAGCAGCTTAGCGATTGCGGGCTCTAATGAAAAACTGTTTTTT.

J is TRBJ2-2 and V is TRBV28; 7 nucleotides agree with TRBD1. Trimming cost V 7 bases and J 6 bases; bases outside gene matches: 8. This CDR3 is built from 14 residues. CDR1 is MDHEN and CDR2 is SYDVKM in the germline V gene. The chain's CDR3 is CASMGTGQAGELFF. In DNA form, the CDR3 reads TGTGCCAGCATGGGAACCGGACAGGCCGGGGAGCTGTTTTTT.

The rearrangement links TRBV5-6 to TRBJ2-5; 10 bases fit TRBD2. This CDR3 comprises 16 residues. Germline V gives CDR1 SGHDT, CDR2 YYEEEE. J was trimmed by 0 bases and V by 0 bases; bases with no gene match: 2. Here the CDR3 reads CASSLVTSGDQETQYF. The DNA for the CDR3 is TGTGCCAGCAGCTTGGTAACTAGCGGGGACCAAGAGACCCAGTACTTC.

J is TRBJ1-2 and V is TRBV2, with D possibly TRBD1 on 6 matching bases. V lost 6 bases, J lost 6 bases, and 20 bases lay in between. Germline V gene data show CDR1 as SNHLY and CDR2 as FYNNEI. The CDR3 runs 15 residues. CDR3 protein: CASRAGKGDLHGYTF. The CDR3 DNA is TGTGCCAGCAGGGCAGGAAAGGGGGACCTTCATGGCTACACCTTC.

V and J are TRBV28 and TRBJ2-7; TRBD1 is a possible D gene (6 bases). V was shortened by 5 bases and J by 4 bases, with 12 bases between the two germline ends. This CDR3 has 13 residues. CDR1 is MDHEN and CDR2 is SYDVKM in the germline V gene. The CDR3 bases are TGTGCCAGCAGTCCCAGGGGAACTTACGAGCAGTACTTC. This gives the protein CASSPRGTYEQYF.

V usage is TRBV6-2 or TRBV6-3 and J usage is TRBJ2-5, with 11 positions matching TRBD1. This CDR3 spans 15 amino acids. With V trimmed by 6 bases and J by 7 bases, 10 bases remained unmatched. In germline, CDR1 is MNHEY, CDR2 SVGEGT. The CDR3, as DNA: TGTGCCAGCAGCCCTACGGACAGGGGGCAGGGGACCCAGTACTTC. Protein sequence: CASSPTDRGQGTQYF.

The chain joins TRBV5-4 to TRBJ1-1, with a possible D match to TRBD1 (5 bases). This CDR3 is 16 amino acids long. Germline CDR1 reads SGHNT; CDR2 reads YYREEE (reference sequence). The V end lost 4 bases, the J end lost 1 base, and 17 bases lay between the germline ends. CDR3 loop: CASSPGGSSSNTEAFF. In nucleotides, the CDR3 is TGTGCCAGCAGCCCGGGGGGGAGCAGTTCGAACACTGAAGCTTTCTTT.

This chain joins TRBV27 and TRBJ2-7; 9 nucleotides align to TRBD1. The CDR3 runs to 18 residues. Germline trimming cut 5 bases from V and 3 bases from J; bases unmatched to any gene: 17. Germline values: CDR1 MNHEY, CDR2 SMNVEV (reference sequence). CDR3 in DNA: TGTGCCAGCAGTACGCTACAGGGGGCGGGGGCGCGGGACTACGAGCAGTACTTC. It is translated as CASSTLQGAGARDYEQYF.

This sequence joins TRBV29-1 and TRBJ1-4; weak D call: TRBD1 (6 bases). With 7 bases removed from V and 7 bases from J, the gap between germline ends came to 22 bases. The CDR3 covers 15 residues. Germline V lookup: CDR1 SQVTM, CDR2 ANQGSEA. In DNA form, the CDR3 reads TGCAGCGCCGCGAAGGGCAGGGGAAACGGTGAAAAACTGTTTTTT. This codes for CSAAKGRGNGEKLFF.

The chain couples TRBV5-1 to TRBJ1-1; no reliable D call. Germline CDR1 SGHRS, CDR2 YFSETQ. This CDR3 is 14 amino acids long. The germline V and J ends were trimmed by 0 bases and 0 bases, with 6 bases remaining between them. The chain's CDR3 is CASSLVTVNTEAFF. The CDR3 DNA reads TGCGCCAGCAGCTTGGTAACAGTGAACACTGAAGCTTTCTTT.

V gene TRBV4-2 combines with J gene TRBJ1-2; D gene unclear. The length of the CDR3 is 15 residues. Trimming cost V 0 bases and J 8 bases, with 16 bases left between them. Per the germline V gene, CDR1 is LGHNA and CDR2 is YNFKEQ. CDR3 amino acids: CASSQDRRVLGGYTF. The CDR3 DNA reads TGTGCCAGCAGCCAAGATCGGCGGGTATTGGGAGGCTACACCTTC.

This chain connects TRBV7-2 to TRBJ2-6, with D unresolved. V gave up 1 base and J gave up 1 base, with 5 bases separating them. This CDR3 spans 15 amino acids. Germline CDR1 and CDR2: SGHTA and FQGNSA. DNA of the CDR3: TGTGCCAGCAGCTTAGGGGCGTCTGGGGCCAACGTCCTGACTTTC. It encodes CASSLGASGANVLTF.

V is TRBV6-5 and J is TRBJ1-2, with 9 bases lining up with TRBD1. The CDR3 is made up of 15 amino acids. J was trimmed by 6 bases and V by 6 bases; bases with no gene match: 11. The V gene's germline CDR1 is MNHEY and CDR2 SVGAGI. CDR3 in amino acids: CASRFTGGGMDGYTF. The CDR3 DNA reads TGTGCCAGCAGGTTTACAGGGGGCGGGATGGATGGCTACACCTTC.

V and J are TRBV29-1 and TRBJ1-2; TRBD1 might be the D (6 bases). Germline-derived CDR1 and CDR2 are SQVTM and ANQGSEA. The CDR3 consists of 14 residues. Trimming took 4 bases from V and 0 from J, leaving 12 bases between them. The CDR3 DNA is TGCAGCGTTGCCACAGGGACCGCTAACTATGGCTACACCTTC. As protein: CSVATGTANYGYTF.

The V and J genes are TRBV21-1 and TRBJ2-7; the DNA was not compared with TRBD2, the D call given in the table. TRBV21-1 is flagged as a pseudogene. The length of the CDR3 is 20 residues. DNA of the CDR3: TGTGCCAGCCGCCAAGATTCCCTAAGGGGGGGCTCCCCGACGTCCTACGAGCAGTACTTC. Translating it yields CASRQDSLRGGSPTSYEQYF.

This clone has a single count. V is TRBV7-6 and J is TRBJ2-7, with D possibly being TRBD2 (7 bases). The V end lost 1 base, the J end lost 0 bases, and 10 bases lay between the germline ends. The CDR3 loop spans 15 amino acids. Germline V gives CDR1 SGHVS, CDR2 FNYEAQ. This CDR3 is CASSLGGGYSYEQYF. The CDR3 coding sequence is TGTGCCAGCAGCTTAGGGGGGGGCTACTCCTACGAGCAGTACTTC.

This clone was seen only once. The chain carries TRBV7-6 and TRBJ2-3; D unresolved. The CDR3 runs 13 residues. Trimming cost V 0 bases and J 4 bases, with 5 bases left between them. Germline V gives CDR1 SGHVS, CDR2 FNYEAQ. CDR3 amino acids: CASSLARADTQYF. The CDR3, as DNA: TGTGCCAGCAGCTTAGCACGGGCAGATACGCAGTATTTT.

The chain has TRBV2 and TRBJ2-7, with TRBD1 matching 7 bases. V was clipped by 4 bases and J by 3 bases; unmatched bases: 6. The CDR3 runs 14 residues. Germline CDR1 and CDR2: SNHLY and FYNNEI. CDR3 nucleotides: TGTGCCAGCAGTGGACAGGGAACCAACTACGAGCAGTACTTC. Translated, it gives CASSGQGTNYEQYF.

This clone was seen more than once but under ten times. CDR3 coding DNA: TGTGCCAGCAGAACTAGCGGGGCTACCTACGAGCAGTACTTC. As protein: CASRTSGATYEQYF. This chain links TRBV21-1 with TRBJ2-7; TRBD2, as called in the table, went unchecked against the DNA. TRBV21-1 corresponds to a pseudogene. This CDR3 has 14 amino acids.

This clone was found once. This chain links TRBV6-5 with TRBJ1-6; TRBD1 might be the D (5 bases). The CDR3 sequence is 15 residues long. From germline, CDR1 is MNHEY and CDR2 SVGAGI. Trimming took 0 bases from V and 5 from J, leaving 8 bases between them. CDR3 protein: CASSYSNRNNSPLHF. The CDR3 bases are TGTGCCAGCAGTTACTCTAACAGGAATAATTCACCCCTCCACTTT.

The table lists this clone with a count of one. The chain uses TRBV27 and TRBJ2-3; perhaps TRBD2 as D (7 bases). Germline CDR1 is MNHEY and CDR2 is SMNVEV (reference sequence). The CDR3 runs 16 residues. The germline V and J ends were trimmed by 7 bases and 2 bases, with 19 bases remaining between them. The DNA for the CDR3 is TGTGCCAGCACCCAAGTGGGGGGGGGCCCCACAGATACGCAGTATTTT. This translates into CASTQVGGGPTDTQYF.

The genes are TRBV5-1 and TRBJ2-2; TRBD1 is a possible D gene (6 bases). V was pared by 4 bases and J by 5 bases, with 12 bases between. The CDR3 runs 14 residues. Germline V CDR1 and CDR2: SGHRS, YFSETQ. CDR3 nucleotide sequence: TGCGCCAGCAGCATACTACAGGGTACCGGGGAGCTGTTTTTT. Encoded protein: CASSILQGTGELFF.

CDR3 in DNA: TGTGCCAGCAGTTACTCGGGACAGTGGAACACTGAAGCTTTCTTT. Encoded protein: CASSYSGQWNTEAFF. The V gene is TRBV6-6, the J gene TRBJ1-1; 7 bases agree with TRBD1. The CDR3 has 15 amino acids. V lost 0 bases, J lost 1 base, and 2 bases stayed unmatched. Germline-derived CDR1 and CDR2 are MNHNY and SVGAGI (reference sequence).

V gene TRBV28 combines with J gene TRBJ1-2; 8 positions match TRBD1. J lost 7 bases, V lost 4 bases, and 8 bases had no gene match. CDR1 is MDHEN and CDR2 is SYDVKM in the germline V gene. There are 14 residues in the CDR3. The CDR3 loop reads CASSYRDRNTGYTF. The CDR3 coding sequence is TGTGCCAGCAGTTACCGGGACAGGAATACTGGCTACACCTTC.

This chain uses TRBV4-1 with TRBJ2-3; tentative D call: TRBD2 (7 bases). V lost 1 base and J lost 0, with 20 bases in between. The germline V gene has CDR1 MGHRA and CDR2 YSYEKL. The CDR3 is 19 amino acids. In DNA, the CDR3 is TGCGCCAGCAGCCAAGGGTATGGGGGGGGGCAAGGTAGCACAGATACGCAGTATTTT. Its protein product is CASSQGYGGGQGSTDTQYF.